This T cell receptor (beta chain) was sequenced during a study of blood T cell repertoires in COVID-19. Assay: immunoSEQ multiplex PCR; the TCRdb copy retains only in-frame clones and omits some. The top ten hold about 5.4% of the sample, which has 250,000 to 350,000 clones, around 87% seen once. CDR1 and CDR2 from the germline V gene are SGHNT and YYREEE (reference sequence). The CDR3 length is 15 residues. The V gene end was trimmed by 5 bases and the J gene end by 9 bases; junction bases not matched to a gene: 9. This rearrangement joins TRBV5-4 to TRBJ2-1, with TRBD2 matching 12 bases. The source is a woman under 40 who had recovered from COVID-19. The sample comprised PBMCs or T cells enriched from blood (not recorded which). CDR3 sequence reads: CASSSLAGGPGEQFF. In DNA, the CDR3 is TGTGCCAGCAGTTCTCTAGCGGGGGGGCCGGGTGAGCAGTTCTTC. The variable domain in full, completed from reference TRBV5-4 and TRBJ2-1, reads ETGVTQSPTHLIKTRGQQVTLRCSSQSGHNTVSWYQQALGQGPQFIFQYYREEENGRGNFPPRFSGLQFPNYSSELNVNALELDDSALYLCASSSLAGGPGEQFFGPGTRLTVL.